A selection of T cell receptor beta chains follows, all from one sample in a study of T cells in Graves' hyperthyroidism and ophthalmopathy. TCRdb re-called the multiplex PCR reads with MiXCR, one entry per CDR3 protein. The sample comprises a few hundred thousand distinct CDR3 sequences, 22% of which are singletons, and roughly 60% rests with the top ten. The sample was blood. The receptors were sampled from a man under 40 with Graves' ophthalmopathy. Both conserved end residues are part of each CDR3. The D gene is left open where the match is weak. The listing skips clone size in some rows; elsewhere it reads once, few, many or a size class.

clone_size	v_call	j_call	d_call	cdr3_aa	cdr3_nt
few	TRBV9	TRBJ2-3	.	CASSVASGRQGDTQYF	TGTGCCAGCAGCGTAGCCAGCGGGAGACAGGGAGATACGCAGTATTTT
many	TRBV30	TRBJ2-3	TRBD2	CAWSRRLTSGRTDTQYF	TGTGCCTGGAGCCGCCGCCTGACTAGCGGGAGAACAGATACGCAGTATTTT
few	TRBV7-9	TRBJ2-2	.	CATTGTGELFF	TGTGCCACGACTGGGACCGGGGAGCTGTTTTTT
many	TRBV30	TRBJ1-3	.	CAWIQGNTIYF	TGTGCCTGGATCCAAGGAAACACCATATATTTT
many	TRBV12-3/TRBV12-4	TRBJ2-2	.	CASRPRLVGTGELFF	TGTGCCAGCAGACCGAGACTAGTGGGTACCGGGGAGCTGTTTTTT
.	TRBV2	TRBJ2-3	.	CASSINDLIDTQYF	TGTGCCAGCAGTATAAACGATCTAATAGATACGCAGTATTTT
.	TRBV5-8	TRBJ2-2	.	CASRGWGVNTGELFF	TGTGCCAGCAGAGGGTGGGGTGTTAACACCGGGGAGCTGTTTTTT
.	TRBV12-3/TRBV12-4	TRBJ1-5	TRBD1	CASSVDRENQPQHF	TGTGCCAGCAGTGTGGACAGGGAAAATCAGCCCCAGCATTTT
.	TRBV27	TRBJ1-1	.	CASSLSEEWRGWTEAFF	TGTGCCAGCAGTTTATCGGAGGAGTGGCGGGGTTGGACTGAAGCTTTCTTT
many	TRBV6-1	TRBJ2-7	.	CASIATVDSYEQYF	TGTGCCAGCATTGCGACAGTGGACTCCTACGAGCAGTACTTC
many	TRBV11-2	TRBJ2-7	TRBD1	CASSWTGGLEDEQYF	TGTGCCAGCAGCTGGACAGGGGGGCTAGAGGACGAGCAGTACTTC
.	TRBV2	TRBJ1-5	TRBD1	CASKGTGQDQPQHF	TGTGCCAGCAAGGGGACAGGGCAAGATCAGCCCCAGCATTTT
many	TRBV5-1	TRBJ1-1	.	CASSLVSGLLNTEAFF	TGCGCCAGCAGCTTAGTGTCAGGCCTTCTGAACACTGAAGCTTTCTTT
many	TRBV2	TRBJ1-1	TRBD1	CASSDTGTGSHTEAFF	TGTGCCAGCAGCGATACCGGGACAGGGAGTCACACTGAAGCTTTCTTT
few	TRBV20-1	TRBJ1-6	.	CSARAVSDNSPLHF	TGCAGTGCTAGAGCTGTCAGCGATAATTCACCCCTCCACTTT
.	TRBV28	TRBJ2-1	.	CASSLEWQSNEQFF	TGTGCCAGCAGTTTGGAGTGGCAGTCCAATGAGCAGTTCTTC
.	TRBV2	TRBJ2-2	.	CASKQQENTGELFF	TGTGCCAGCAAGCAACAGGAGAACACCGGGGAGCTGTTTTTT
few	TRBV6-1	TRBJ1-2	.	CASSEAGVGSTF	TGTGCCAGCAGTGAAGCGGGTGTGGGGTCCACCTTC
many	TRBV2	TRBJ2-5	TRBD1	CASSAGTGRETQYF	TGTGCCAGCAGTGCCGGGACAGGGAGGGAGACCCAGTACTTC
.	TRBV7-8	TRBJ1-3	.	CASSFNRGYTIYF	TGTGCCAGCAGCTTCAACAGAGGATACACCATATATTTT
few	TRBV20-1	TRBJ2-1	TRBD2	CSARHAGDYNEQFF	TGCAGTGCTAGACATGCGGGAGACTACAATGAGCAGTTCTTC
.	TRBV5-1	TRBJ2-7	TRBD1	CASSQTTGGYEQYF	TGCGCCAGCAGCCAAACGACAGGGGGCTACGAGCAGTACTTC
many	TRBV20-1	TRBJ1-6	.	CSAQTQDSPLHF	TGCAGTGCGCAGACTCAGGATTCACCCCTCCACTTT
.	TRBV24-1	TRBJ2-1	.	CATSDSGGAYNEQFF	TGTGCCACCAGTGATTCTGGCGGGGCCTACAATGAGCAGTTCTTC
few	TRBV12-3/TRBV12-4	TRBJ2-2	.	CASSPDYTGELFF	TGTGCCAGCAGTCCTGACTACACCGGGGAGCTGTTTTTT
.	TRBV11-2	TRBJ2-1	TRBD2	CASSPPLAGVGNEQFF	TGTGCCAGCAGCCCGCCACTAGCGGGAGTAGGCAATGAGCAGTTCTTC
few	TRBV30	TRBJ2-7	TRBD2	CAWSPLPGLAGYEQYF	TGTGCCTGGAGTCCTCTCCCCGGACTAGCGGGATACGAGCAGTACTTC